The subject of this entry is one TCR beta chain. V shed 4 bases and J 0 bases; nucleotides not matched to a gene: 6. Germline loops: CDR1 SGHRS, CDR2 YFSETQ. This CDR3 comprises 17 residues. The primer mix had 60 Vbeta and 13 Jbeta primers. Clones were sequenced by immunoSEQ multiplex PCR, and TCRdb holds only the in-frame ones, with some missing. The repertoire has 120,000 or so clones, around 83% of them found once; the top ten carry under 1.2%. This sample was included in a study of cytomegalovirus exposure and HLA in healthy donors. The chain recombines TRBV5-1 with TRBJ2-7; 14 bases are a match to TRBD2. This receptor was taken from a human donor in good health. The sample consisted of PBMCs. The CDR3 loop is CASSAGLAGVISYEQYF. CDR3 nucleotide sequence: TGCGCCAGCAGCGCGGGACTAGCGGGGGTCATCTCCTACGAGCAGTACTTC.